The 27 T cell receptor beta chains below all came from one sample that was sequenced in a study of blood T cell repertoires in COVID-19. Profiling relied on immunoSEQ multiplex PCR, and the TCRdb table lists in-frame clones only, not all of them. The profile shows approximately 160,000 clones, 84% of them singletons. Sequencing was done on a sample of peripheral blood. The receptor source for this set is a man younger than 35 with active or convalescent COVID-19.

This clone was detected only once. This rearrangement joins TRBV6-1 to TRBJ2-1, with 11 bases that match TRBD2. The V gene end was trimmed by 3 bases and the J gene end by 7 bases; junction bases not matched to a gene: 8. The CDR3 covers 16 residues. Germline V CDR1 and CDR2: MNHNS, SASEGT. The CDR3 reads CASSEILAGVPNEQFF. The DNA for the CDR3 is TGTGCCAGCAGTGAGATACTAGCGGGAGTACCTAATGAGCAGTTCTTC.

The CDR3 spells CATNRAQGRFGYTF. CDR3 nucleotides: TGTGCCACCAACAGGGCGCAGGGGAGATTTGGCTACACCTTC. This chain links TRBV19 with TRBJ1-2; weak D call: TRBD1 (6 bases). In germline, CDR1 is LNHDA, CDR2 SQIVND (reference sequence). The CDR3 runs 14 residues. V lost 10 bases and J lost 7, with 22 bases in between.

The chain employs TRBV5-1 and TRBJ2-3; a possible D gene is TRBD2 (6 bases). CDR3 length: 16 amino acids. V was pared by 0 bases and J by 1 base, with 12 bases between. Germline CDR1 and CDR2: SGHRS and YFSETQ. The CDR3 region is CASSLAMASGTDTQYF. CDR3 nucleotide sequence: TGCGCCAGCAGCTTGGCCATGGCTAGCGGCACAGATACGCAGTATTTT.

This chain links TRBV28 with TRBJ2-2, with 7 bases lining up with TRBD1. The CDR3 has 15 residues. Germline V gene sequence: CDR1 MDHEN, CDR2 SYDVKM. The junction had 7 bases not matched to a gene; V was cut back by 6 bases and J by 3 bases. The DNA for the CDR3 is TGTGCCAGCAGAACCGGGCAGGGGGACACCGGGGAGCTGTTTTTT. Translating gives CASRTGQGDTGELFF. Together with reference TRBV28 and TRBJ2-2, the CDR3 gives the full variable domain: DVKVTQSSRYLVKRTGEKVFLECVQDMDHENMFWYRQDPGLGLRLIYFSYDVKMKEKGDIPEGYSVSREKKERFSLILESASTNQTSMYLCASRTGQGDTGELFFGEGSRLTVL.

V gene TRBV18 combines with J gene TRBJ2-6, with 11 bases that match TRBD1. The CDR3 has 22 amino acids. The V gene's germline CDR1 is KGHSH and CDR2 LQKENI. V shed 3 bases, J shed 1 base, and the junction held 17 bases outside the gene matches. CDR3 in amino acids: CASSPYSHYRGQGASGANVLTF. In DNA, the CDR3 is TGTGCCAGCTCACCCTACAGCCATTATCGTGGACAGGGGGCATCTGGGGCCAACGTCCTGACTTTC.

V gene TRBV2 combines with J gene TRBJ2-1; D is uncertain. This CDR3 has 11 residues. The V and J ends lost 10 bases and 0 bases respectively, with 4 bases between them. Germline CDR1 is SNHLY and CDR2 is FYNNEI. DNA of the CDR3: TGTGCCACTTACTCCTACAATGAGCAGTTCTTC. Translated, it gives CATYSYNEQFF.

CDR3 nucleotides: TGCGCCAGCAGCCGGGGACAGGGGGTAGGCGAGCAGTACTTC. Amino acids: CASSRGQGVGEQYF. The chain joins TRBV5-1 to TRBJ2-7, with 11 bases that match TRBD1. CDR3 length: 14 residues. J gave up 6 bases and V 4 bases, and 6 bases lay outside the gene matches. In germline, CDR1 is SGHRS, CDR2 YFSETQ.

This clone was found a few times. The chain joins TRBV11-3 to TRBJ2-5; TRBD2 agrees at 12 bases. CDR1 SGHNT and CDR2 YENEEA come from the germline V gene. The ends lost 3 bases at V and 2 bases at J; junction bases unmatched: 4. The CDR3 has 16 residues. The CDR3 spells CASSLGTSGSQETQYF. CDR3 nucleotide sequence: TGTGCCAGCAGCTTGGGGACTAGCGGGTCTCAAGAGACCCAGTACTTC.

Of note for this clone: The missing conserved phenylalanine or tryptophan at the end of this CDR3 makes a read error likely. No DNA is shown, since the ends of the CDR3 on it are uncertain; the CDR3 is the one TCRdb lists. V is TRBV29-1 and J is TRBJ1-1; TRBD1, the table's D call, lacks a check against the DNA. The CDR3 is 12 amino acids in total, end residues counted. CDR1 and CDR2 from the germline V gene are SQVTM and ANQGSEA. The chain's CDR3 is CSVELGDLRTLI.

This clone was found once. This chain joins TRBV10-3 and TRBJ1-6, with 10 bases that match TRBD1. Germline CDR1 ENHRY, CDR2 SYGVKD. The CDR3 runs to 16 residues. After removal of 3 bases from V and 5 bases from J, the junction contained 4 bases not matched to a gene. CDR3 DNA sequence: TGTGCCATCAGTGACCCCGGACAGGGGGATAATTCACCCCTCCACTTT. Translation gives CAISDPGQGDNSPLHF.

The chain employs TRBV28 and TRBJ1-1; 8 bases line up with TRBD1. V shed 6 bases, J shed 2 bases, and the junction held 8 bases outside the gene matches. Germline assignment: CDR1 MDHEN and CDR2 SYDVKM. The CDR3 sequence is 15 residues long. The CDR3 loop reads CASSSEGQVNTEAFF. The CDR3 bases are TGTGCCAGCAGCTCCGAGGGACAGGTAAACACTGAAGCTTTCTTT.

The rearrangement uses TRBV15 and TRBJ1-3; 8 bases agree with TRBD1. V shed 2 bases and J 7 bases; nucleotides not matched to a gene: 13. The length of the CDR3 is 17 residues. Germline assignment: CDR1 LNHNV and CDR2 YYDKDF (reference sequence). The CDR3 sequence: CATSRLQDRGLRNTIYF. The CDR3 nucleotides read TGTGCCACCAGCAGACTCCAAGACAGGGGCCTAAGGAACACCATATATTTT.

This clone was observed a handful of times. The J gene is TRBJ1-2, the V gene TRBV18, with 8 bases lining up with TRBD1. V was clipped by 4 bases and J by 10 bases; unmatched bases: 8. This CDR3 is built from 13 residues. Per the germline V gene, CDR1 is KGHSH and CDR2 is LQKENI. CDR3 coding DNA: TGTGCCAGCTCACATGGACAGGGAATAGACTACACCTTC. It is translated as CASSHGQGIDYTF.

V and J are TRBV14 and TRBJ1-1; 11 nucleotides line up with TRBD1. Trimming took 3 bases from V and 11 from J; bases not matched to a gene: 5. The germline V gene has CDR1 SGHDN and CDR2 FVKESK. This CDR3 comprises 13 residues. The CDR3 reads CASSQDRGPKAFF. The DNA of the CDR3 is TGTGCCAGCAGCCAGGACAGGGGGCCTAAGGCTTTCTTT.

This chain connects TRBV19 to TRBJ2-7; TRBD1 matches at 10 bases. From germline, CDR1 is LNHDA and CDR2 SQIVND (reference sequence). The CDR3 has 15 residues. V dropped 0 bases and J dropped 5; count of bases not matched to a gene: 4. CDR3 protein: CASSIEAGTGDEQYF. DNA for the CDR3: TGTGCCAGTAGTATAGAGGCCGGGACAGGGGACGAGCAGTACTTC.

The chain couples TRBV3-1 (or the pseudogene TRBV3-2) to TRBJ2-3, with TRBD2 identical over 8 bases. Germline CDR1 and CDR2: LGHDT and YNNKEL (reference sequence). CDR3 length: 15 residues. Losses at the gene ends were 6 bases for V and 4 bases for J; bases not matched to a gene: 9. This CDR3 reads CASSPSGSRADTQYF. In DNA, the CDR3 is TGTGCCAGCAGTCCAAGCGGGAGTCGGGCAGATACGCAGTATTTT.

This chain links TRBV4-1 with TRBJ2-5; 13 bases are a match to TRBD2. V gave up 2 bases and J gave up 5 bases; unmatched junction bases: 8. This CDR3 is 17 amino acids long. CDR1 MGHRA and CDR2 YSYEKL come from the germline V gene. The chain's CDR3 is CASSQFPLAGGRETQYF. CDR3 sequence (DNA): TGCGCCAGCAGCCAATTTCCACTAGCGGGGGGGAGGGAGACCCAGTACTTC.

This rearrangement joins TRBV2 to TRBJ2-5; D is ambiguous. The CDR3 covers 14 residues. Germline assignment: CDR1 SNHLY and CDR2 FYNNEI. The ends were cut back, 4 bases at V and 5 bases at J, with 14 bases in the middle. CDR3 coding DNA: TGTGCCAGCAGTGTGTTGCACAGTAGGGAGACCCAGTACTTC. Amino acids: CASSVLHSRETQYF. The variable domain in full, completed from reference TRBV2 and TRBJ2-5, reads EPEVTQTPSHQVTQMGQEVILRCVPISNHLYFYWYRQILGQKVEFLVSFYNNEISEKSEIFDDQFSVERPDGSNFTLKIRSTKLEDSAMYFCASSVLHSRETQYFGPGTRLLVL.

The chain joins TRBV27 to TRBJ2-5; 10 bases align to TRBD2. Germline-derived CDR1 and CDR2 are MNHEY and SMNVEV (reference sequence). The CDR3 length is 15 residues. After removal of 6 bases from V and 2 bases from J, the junction contained 6 bases not matched to a gene. Here the CDR3 DNA reads TGTGCCAGCAGCCTGACTAGCGGGCCTCAAGAGACCCAGTACTTC. Protein: CASSLTSGPQETQYF.

The chain couples TRBV7-2 to TRBJ1-3; a possible D gene is TRBD1 (6 bases). The CDR3 totals 14 residues. CDR1 and CDR2 from the germline V gene are SGHTA and FQGNSA. Trimming shortened V by 6 bases and J by 4 bases, and 13 bases separated the two germline ends. The CDR3 DNA is TGTGCCAGCAGACCCACAGGGTCAGGAAACACCATATATTTT. It is translated as CASRPTGSGNTIYF.

This chain connects TRBV7-2 to TRBJ1-2, with 8 bases identical to TRBD1. This CDR3 is 16 amino acids long. Germline loops: CDR1 SGHTA, CDR2 FQGNSA. After removal of 0 bases from V and 1 base from J, the junction contained 4 bases not matched to a gene. The CDR3 DNA follows: TGTGCCAGCAGCTTAGCGGGACAGGAGGTTAACTATGGCTACACCTTC. Its translation is CASSLAGQEVNYGYTF.

This clone was seen at least ten times. The rearrangement uses TRBV24-1 and TRBJ2-5; 8 bases line up with TRBD1. The germline gives CDR1 KGHDR, CDR2 SFDVKD. The CDR3 loop spans 14 amino acids. Losses at the gene ends were 4 bases for V and 7 bases for J; bases not matched to a gene: 7. The CDR3: CATSDTGQGGTQYF. The CDR3 region has the DNA TGTGCCACCAGTGACACAGGACAGGGAGGGACCCAGTACTTC.

This sequence joins TRBV7-9 and TRBJ1-2; no clear D gene. Between the trimmed V and J ends, which lost 1 base and 2 bases, there was a span of 8 bases. The length of the CDR3 is 14 residues. Germline CDR1 reads SEHNR; CDR2 reads FQNEAQ (reference sequence). Here the CDR3 reads CASSLVALNYGYTF. The CDR3, as DNA: TGTGCCAGCAGCTTAGTCGCCCTAAACTATGGCTACACCTTC.

The CDR3 loop is CASSQGQGVNNSPLHF. Written as DNA, the CDR3 is TGTGCCAGCAGCCAGGGACAGGGTGTTAATAATTCACCCCTCCACTTT. This chain connects TRBV3-1 (or the pseudogene TRBV3-2) to TRBJ1-6; 9 nucleotides align to TRBD1. Unmatched junction bases numbered 5, after V lost 3 bases and J lost 5 bases. Germline V gives CDR1 LGHDT, CDR2 YNNKEL (reference sequence). CDR3 length: 16 amino acids.

This sequence joins TRBV28 and TRBJ2-3; a weak D match, TRBD2 (5 bases). V was trimmed by 6 bases and J by 8 bases, leaving 12 bases between them. This CDR3 spans 12 amino acids. Per the germline V gene, CDR1 is MDHEN and CDR2 is SYDVKM. DNA for the CDR3: TGTGCCAGCAGATCTTTAGGAGGTACGCAGTATTTT. Translation: CASRSLGGTQYF.

The chain links TRBV11-2 to TRBJ1-2, with a weak D call TRBD1 (5 bases). In germline, CDR1 is SGHAT, CDR2 FQNNGV. There are 14 residues in the CDR3. Trimming removed 1 base from V and 8 bases from J, with 14 bases in between. CDR3 sequence reads: CASSLVGAAQGYTF. DNA of the CDR3: TGTGCCAGCAGCTTAGTAGGGGCAGCACAGGGCTACACCTTC.

V and J are TRBV5-6 and TRBJ2-2; 8 positions match TRBD1. V was clipped by 4 bases and J by 3 bases; unmatched bases: 2. The CDR3 is 14 amino acids. Germline CDR1 is SGHDT and CDR2 is YYEEEE. Here the CDR3 DNA reads TGTGCCAGCAGCGTGGACAGGGACACCGGGGAGCTGTTTTTT. Its translation is CASSVDRDTGELFF.